Here is one TCR beta chain with its context. What this receptor recognizes is not known. There are no base qualities to consult, and no much larger clone falls within one base. This specimen comes from a study of blood T cell repertoires in COVID-19 (dated by TCRdb to 2020 to 2022). Describing the broader study: The collaborator samples originated in the United States, Italy and Spain and spanned the acute and convalescent phases of COVID-19. Where HLA class I and class II types were available, the types were taken from metadata supplied by the sample provider, not from assay-based typing. A freely available public database, intended as a resource for researchers studying the immune response to SARS-CoV-2, is where the repertoires were released. Nearly every sample came with metadata listing a de-identified subject ID, COVID-19 status, age in years and sex. The material from the prospective study consisted of cDNA or gDNA derived from T cells, B-cell-depleted T cells, or PBMCs. The dataset comprised deeply sampled blood TCRbeta repertoires from subjects exposed to, actively infected with, or recovered from COVID-19. The samples were drawn from the first 160 participants of the ongoing ImmuneRACE study and from 950 to 1,500 subjects provided by 6 global collaborators.

The collaborating institutions used their own protocols to collect whole blood in K2EDTA tubes. Collaborator samples were shipped for TCRbeta analysis as frozen whole blood, isolated PBMCs, or DNA extracted from either sample type. CDR1 and CDR2 were assigned from the germline V gene as MDHEN and SYDVKM. Inclusive of the bounding cysteine and phenylalanine, the CDR3 is 14 residues long. Of all the DNA, just the CDR3 is kept, 42 bases in frame from base 1. The V end loses 8 bases and the J end loses 3 bases, and a stretch of 14 bases separates them. The immunoSEQ Assay, a bias-controlled multiplex PCR, was used to amplify TCRbeta CDR3 regions from genomic DNA. The study's processing was this. The number of nucleated cells in each sample was estimated from the amplification of reference gene primers within the assay. Sequence reads were collapsed and filtered to measure the absolute abundance of every unique TCRbeta CDR3 rearrangement. For each sample, productive Simpson clonality was calculated as the square root of Simpson's diversity index over productive rearrangements. TCRdb stores this immuneACCESS table with in-frame sequences only. Part of the clones is absent; in the studies checked, under half of the shortfall reflects unresolved V genes, and no reason is known for the rest. V and J calls and clone size come straight from that table; D and trimming were deduced from the DNA. For this sample the table gives over 65,000 clones, of which roughly 79% were detected only once. In total, the top ten clones hold roughly 40% of the sample.

Study-wide findings and limitations: Clinical and demographic metadata were provided uncurated, with the amount varying by source and participant.

The TCR sequence derives from a man older than 75 with acute or convalescent COVID-19. The V and J genes are TRBV28 and TRBJ1-5, and perhaps TRBD1 as D gene, on 5 matching bases. Input material: peripheral blood. DNA sequence: TGTGCCAGCGGGCAGGGTTGGGTCAATCAGCCCCAGCATTTT. It encodes CASGQGWVNQPQHF. Supplemented by the reference TRBV28 and TRBJ1-5 proteins around the CDR3, the complete variable domain is DVKVTQSSRYLVKRTGEKVFLECVQDMDHENMFWYRQDPGLGLRLIYFSYDVKMKEKGDIPEGYSVSREKKERFSLILESASTNQTSMYLCASGQGWVNQPQHFGDGTRLSIL.